This T cell receptor beta chain was sequenced for a study of blood T cell repertoires in COVID-19. Study-wide background: Samples of COVID-19 (acute and convalescent) were obtained from the United States, Italy and Spain. T cells, B-cell-depleted T cells, or PBMCs provided the cDNA or gDNA that served as material.

Trimming removed 1 base from V and 0 bases from J, with 9 bases in between. CDR1 and CDR2 from the germline V gene are KGHDR and SFDVKD. This CDR3 region has 16 residues. As processed by the authors: Using reference gene primer amplification, nucleated cell counts were estimated. The assay was immunoSEQ multiplex PCR, and TCRdb's table has in-frame clones only and misses some. For V, J and clone size, that table is used; D and trimming come from the DNA. The repertoire holds 40,000 or so clones, with about 85% as singletons. The sequence came from a man between 50 and 59 years old with active COVID-19. Material: peripheral blood. This chain joins TRBV24-1 and TRBJ2-1; D ambiguous. DNA of the CDR3: TGTGCCACCAGTGATTTAGCCCCTAGCTCCTACAATGAGCAGTTCTTC. This translates into CATSDLAPSSYNEQFF.